These 13 T cell receptor beta chains were all obtained from the same sample, sequenced in a study of CD8 T cells in Susac syndrome. With random hexamers, roughly 0.45 to 1 ug RNA was reverse transcribed. TCRdb re-analysed the immunoSEQ multiplex PCR reads in MiXCR, keeping a single row per CDR3 protein. The sample consists of 250,000 or so distinct CDR3 sequences, just under 95% of them appearing once. The sequenced sample consisted of CD4+ T cells from PBMCs. Receptors were obtained from a human donor with multiple sclerosis.

The V and J genes are TRBV4-2 and TRBJ1-5; D gene unclear. This CDR3 comprises 14 residues. Per the germline V gene, CDR1 is LGHNA and CDR2 is YNFKEQ. V was trimmed by 2 bases and J by 2 bases, leaving 7 bases between them. The CDR3 coding sequence is TGTGCCAGCAGCCAAAAAAGGGGCAATCAGCCCCAGCATTTT. Translation: CASSQKRGNQPQHF.

This chain connects TRBV29-1 to TRBJ2-3; D remains unclear. Germline values: CDR1 SQVTM, CDR2 ANQGSEA. Trimming removed 4 bases from V and 2 bases from J, with 10 bases in between. The CDR3 is made up of 13 amino acids. CDR3 protein: CSVGVAATDTQYF. In DNA form, the CDR3 reads TGCAGCGTTGGTGTGGCAGCCACAGATACGCAGTATTTT.

The rearrangement uses TRBV20-1 and TRBJ2-7, with 11 bases identical to TRBD2. The CDR3 spans 16 residues. Germline V CDR1 and CDR2: DFQATT, SNEGSKA (reference sequence). V was pared by 3 bases and J by 0 bases, with 7 bases of the junction left unmatched. The CDR3 coding sequence is TGCAGTGCTAGTCCCCGCCTAGCGGGGGGCTCCTACGAGCAGTACTTC. It is translated as CSASPRLAGGSYEQYF.

The J gene is TRBJ1-3, the V gene TRBV20-1, with a weak D call TRBD1 (6 bases). Germline V lookup: CDR1 DFQATT, CDR2 SNEGSKA (reference sequence). V was trimmed by 1 base and J by 2 bases, leaving 15 bases between them. The CDR3 consists of 16 residues. The CDR3: CSARGLGGHTGNTIYF. The CDR3 bases are TGCAGTGCTAGAGGGCTGGGGGGCCATACTGGAAACACCATATATTTT.

This chain joins TRBV11-2 and TRBJ1-6, with D tentatively TRBD1 (5 bases). Germline lookup yields CDR1 SGHAT and CDR2 FQNNGV. The CDR3 is made up of 17 amino acids. V was pared by 1 base and J by 2 bases, with 12 bases between. CDR3 loop: CASSLVSRETYNSPLHF. The CDR3 region has the DNA TGTGCCAGCAGCTTAGTGTCCAGGGAGACCTATAATTCACCCCTCCACTTT.

The chain is built from TRBV4-2 and TRBJ2-3, with 7 bases matching TRBD1. With 0 bases clipped from V and 0 bases from J, the junction kept 3 bases outside the gene matches. Germline values: CDR1 LGHNA, CDR2 YNFKEQ. This CDR3 has 16 residues. The CDR3, as DNA: TGTGCCAGCAGCCAAGAACAGGGGTTGAGCACAGATACGCAGTATTTT. This encodes CASSQEQGLSTDTQYF.

This clonotype has a handful of counts. This sequence joins TRBV5-4 and TRBJ1-2; 9 bases align to TRBD1. Trimming took 0 bases from V and 2 from J; bases not matched to a gene: 5. Germline assignment: CDR1 SGHNT and CDR2 YYREEE (reference sequence). There are 16 residues in the CDR3. The chain's CDR3 is CASSLAGTGLNYGYTF. The CDR3 DNA reads TGTGCCAGCAGCTTGGCGGGGACAGGGCTCAACTATGGCTACACCTTC.

The chain couples TRBV16 to TRBJ2-2; tentative D call: TRBD1 (5 bases). This CDR3 has 14 residues. Germline V gene data show CDR1 as KGHSY and CDR2 as FQNENV. The ends were cut back, 1 base at V and 4 bases at J, with 7 bases in the middle. CDR3 residues: CASSQLTVTGELFF. The DNA for the CDR3 is TGTGCCAGCAGCCAATTGACAGTCACCGGGGAGCTGTTTTTT.

This clonotype was seen once. This CDR3 is CSVQGGRDSPLHF. The CDR3 nucleotides are TGCAGCGTACAGGGGGGACGGGATTCACCCCTCCACTTT. The chain uses TRBV29-1 and TRBJ1-6; 8 bases fit TRBD1. Germline V CDR1 and CDR2: SQVTM, ANQGSEA. Trimming cost V 6 bases and J 8 bases; bases outside gene matches: 6. The CDR3 has 13 amino acids.

The V call is TRBV20-1, the J call TRBJ1-2; D remains unclear. The CDR3 covers 16 residues. CDR1 is DFQATT, CDR2 SNEGSKA, per germline (reference sequence). V was pared by 5 bases and J by 8 bases, with 27 bases between. CDR3 sequence: CSAGRFGSPTSGGYTF. For the CDR3, the DNA is TGCAGTGCTGGTAGATTTGGGAGCCCCACCTCGGGAGGCTACACCTTC.

This clonotype came up once. This rearrangement joins TRBV24-1 to TRBJ2-3, with D unresolved. Germline V gene lookup returns CDR1 KGHDR and CDR2 SFDVKD. Trimming stripped 3 bases from V and 2 bases from J, with 5 bases between. CDR3 length equals 13 residues. Here the CDR3 reads CATSDEVTDTQYF. The CDR3 DNA follows: TGTGCCACCAGTGATGAGGTCACAGATACGCAGTATTTT.

J is TRBJ2-3 and V is TRBV25-1, with D uncertain. The CDR3 has 16 residues. V was clipped by 2 bases and J by 3 bases, with 15 bases between them. CDR1 MGHDK and CDR2 SYGVNS come from the germline V gene. The CDR3: CASSEPSGSWTDTQYF. The CDR3 DNA is TGTGCCAGCAGTGAACCATCAGGTTCGTGGACAGATACGCAGTATTTT.

The chain links TRBV29-1 to TRBJ2-3, with 9 bases lining up with TRBD1. Trimming removed 4 bases from V and 1 base from J; junction bases left unmatched: 6. Germline V gene sequence: CDR1 SQVTM, CDR2 ANQGSEA. The CDR3 runs to 15 residues. The CDR3 sequence: CSVAGQGGGTDTQYF. CDR3 DNA: TGCAGCGTTGCGGGACAGGGAGGAGGCACAGATACGCAGTATTTT.